These T cell receptor beta chains were read from a single sample in a study of Ad26.COV2.S vaccination and SARS-CoV-2 variants. Only in-frame clones appear in the TCRdb table, and some are missing; sequencing was by immunoSEQ multiplex PCR. The table has some 480,000 clones, around 88% seen once. This sample comprised peripheral blood, obtained in a trial of Ad26.COV2.S vaccine versus placebo. These TCRs come from a person aged 18-65 years who received the Ad26.COV2.S COVID-19 vaccine or a placebo. The CDR3 runs from the conserved cysteine through the conserved F or W. A D gene is named only where the DNA matches it firmly. Rows give clone size only sometimes, using once, few, many, or a class for an expanded clone.

J gene	clone size	D gene	V gene	CDR3 DNA	CDR3 protein
TRBJ1-2	-	-	TRBV7-6	TGTGCCAGCAGCTTAGTCGAAGGGGAAGGCTACACCTTC	CASSLVEGEGYTF
TRBJ2-7	-	-	TRBV28	TGTGCCAGCAGTTTAAGGGGTTCGGGGCAGTACTTC	CASSLRGSGQYF
TRBJ1-6	-	-	TRBV11-2	TGTGCCAGCAGCTTAGTCGCGGATAATTCACCCCTCCACTTT	CASSLVADNSPLHF
TRBJ2-1	-	-	TRBV5-1	TGCGCCAGCAGCGTGGACGGGACCTCCTACAATGAGCAGTTCTTC	CASSVDGTSYNEQFF
TRBJ2-6	-	-	TRBV9	TGTGCCAGCAGCACCGGGACACAGGCTGGGGCCAACGTCCTGACTTTC	CASSTGTQAGANVLTF
TRBJ2-7	-	-	TRBV6-5	TGTGCCAGCATGATACCGACAGGTCCCTACGAGCAGTACTTC	CASMIPTGPYEQYF
TRBJ1-5	-	-	TRBV7-5	TGTGCCAGAAGCTTAGAGGACAGGGAGGGGTTCCGTCAGCCCCAGCATTTT	CARSLEDREGFRQPQHF
TRBJ2-7	-	TRBD2	TRBV13	TGTGCCAGCAGCTACCGCCGGCCCGGGGCGGGAGGGCCAACCTACGAGCAGTACTTC	CASSYRRPGAGGPTYEQYF
TRBJ1-5	-	-	TRBV6-5	TGTGCCAGCAGACCGCCAGTAATTAGCAATCAGCCCCAGCATTTT	CASRPPVISNQPQHF
TRBJ1-4	-	-	TRBV5-6	TGTGCCAGCAGCTACCGGGACCCGATGGGTGAAAAACTGTTTTTT	CASSYRDPMGEKLFF
TRBJ1-6	-	TRBD1	TRBV28	TGTGCCAGCAGTCCACCGACAGGGAAGAATTCACCCCTCCACTTT	CASSPPTGKNSPLHF
TRBJ2-3	-	-	TRBV10-3	TGTGCCATCAGCGACCTGGATACGCAGTATTTT	CAISDLDTQYF
TRBJ2-2	-	-	TRBV2	TGTGCCAGCAGTGAAAATGGGGCAGGGAACACCGGGGAGCTGTTTTTT	CASSENGAGNTGELFF
TRBJ1-2	-	-	TRBV4-1	TGCGCCAGCAGCCAAGATTCCCGAGCCTATGGCTACACCTTC	CASSQDSRAYGYTF
TRBJ1-1	once	-	TRBV4-3	TGCGCCAGCAGCCAGGACGGACGGAACACTGAAGCTTTCTTT	CASSQDGRNTEAFF
TRBJ2-1	-	-	TRBV18	TGTGCCAGCTCACCAAGAAGGGTCAGGGACAATGAGCAGTTCTTC	CASSPRRVRDNEQFF
TRBJ1-1	-	-	TRBV7-2	TGTGCCAGCAGGCCGGGGGGCGCGACTGAAGCTTTCTTT	CASRPGGATEAFF
TRBJ2-1	-	TRBD1	TRBV29-1	TGCAGCGTTGAACTAGGTGCCGGGACAGCTCAGTTCTTC	CSVELGAGTAQFF
TRBJ2-7	-	TRBD2	TRBV19	TGTGCCAGTAGTATAGCAGGGACTAGCGGGAGCTCCTCCTACGAGCAGTACTTC	CASSIAGTSGSSSYEQYF
TRBJ2-5	-	-	TRBV28	TGTGCCAGCTACAGACTCCGAGAGACCCAGTACTTC	CASYRLRETQYF
TRBJ2-1	-	TRBD2	TRBV9	TGTGCCAGCAGCGTAGAGGGGCTAGCGGCCTGGAGCTCCTACAATGAGCAGTTCTTC	CASSVEGLAAWSSYNEQFF
TRBJ1-4	-	-	TRBV5-8	TGTGCCAGCAGCTTGGCAGGGTCCGTGGGTGAAAAACTGTTTTTT	CASSLAGSVGEKLFF
TRBJ1-1	-	-	TRBV5-1	TGCGCCAGCAGCTTGGATTACGGGGGGCACACTGAAGCTTTCTTT	CASSLDYGGHTEAFF
TRBJ1-2	-	-	TRBV7-2	TGTGCCAGCAGCTTACTGGCAGGGGCGGGAGGCTACACCTTC	CASSLLAGAGGYTF
TRBJ2-3	-	-	TRBV28	TGTGCCAGCAGTCCTCGAGGTCCCACAGATACGCAGTATTTT	CASSPRGPTDTQYF
TRBJ2-2	-	-	TRBV5-8	TGTGCCAGCAGCTCTGTGGGACTCCAGTTCGCGAACACCGGGGAGCTGTTTTTT	CASSSVGLQFANTGELFF
TRBJ2-5	-	-	TRBV7-8	TGTGCCAGCAGCTTAAGGACCAGCCGAGAGACCCAGTACTTC	CASSLRTSRETQYF
TRBJ2-7	-	-	TRBV27	TGTGCCAGCAGGGACCCGGGGACCTCCTACGAGCAGTACTTC	CASRDPGTSYEQYF
TRBJ2-7	few	-	TRBV4-2	TGTGCCAGCAGCCAAGTCCGGGACACCTCCTACGAGCAGTACTTC	CASSQVRDTSYEQYF
TRBJ1-2	-	-	TRBV6-6	TGTGCCAGCAGTTACTCGATACCGGGGGCCGGCTACACCTTC	CASSYSIPGAGYTF
TRBJ2-1	-	TRBD2	TRBV7-6	TGTGCCAGCAGCTTTGTAGCGGGAGGTCTAAATGAGCAGTTCTTC	CASSFVAGGLNEQFF
TRBJ2-1	-	-	TRBV6-4	TGTGCCAGCATCCCGCAAGGGGCCTACAATGAGCAGTTCTTC	CASIPQGAYNEQFF
TRBJ2-2	-	-	TRBV11-2	TGTGCCAGCAGCTTACTTCCGGGCCCTACCGGGGAGCTGTTTTTT	CASSLLPGPTGELFF
TRBJ2-7	-	-	TRBV5-1	TGCGCCAGCAGCATCCCGACGGTCGAGCAGTACTTC	CASSIPTVEQYF
TRBJ2-2	-	TRBD2	TRBV10-3	TGTGCCATCAGTCGGGACAGGCCGGGACTAGCGGCGGACGGGGAGCTGTTTTTT	CAISRDRPGLAADGELFF
TRBJ1-5	-	TRBD1	TRBV2	TGTGCCAGCAGTGAAGGACAGGGTGGCCAGCCCCAGCATTTT	CASSEGQGGQPQHF
TRBJ1-5	-	-	TRBV6-5	TGTGCCAGCAGTTATGGCGGAGGCAATCAGCCCCAGCATTTT	CASSYGGGNQPQHF
TRBJ2-5	-	-	TRBV28	TGTGCCAGCTCAGGCTCTCGTCAGACCCAGTACTTC	CASSGSRQTQYF
TRBJ1-5	-	-	TRBV29-1	TGCAGCGTTGCCGGGGGAAGCAATCAGCCCCAGCATTTT	CSVAGGSNQPQHF
TRBJ1-2	-	-	TRBV27	TGTGCCAGCAGTTTATCTTCCCTGGGACGGGGGGGCGTTGGCTACACCTTC	CASSLSSLGRGGVGYTF
TRBJ1-1	-	-	TRBV14	TGTGCCAGCAGCCGGGACAACTGGAGGGGCACTGAAGCTTTCTTT	CASSRDNWRGTEAFF
TRBJ1-2	-	-	TRBV19	TGTGCCAGTCGAAAGACAGGAGGCGAAGGCTACACCTTC	CASRKTGGEGYTF
TRBJ2-7	once	TRBD1	TRBV9	TGTGCCAGCAGCCCAGGACAGGGCCGAACCTACGAGCAGTACTTC	CASSPGQGRTYEQYF
TRBJ2-7	-	-	TRBV24-1	TGTGCCACCAGTGACCCCGACAGGAGCTTTACCTACGAGCAGTACTTC	CATSDPDRSFTYEQYF
TRBJ2-1	few	-	TRBV7-2	TGTGCCAGCAGCCCAGCGGGCAGTTACAATGAGCAGTTCTTC	CASSPAGSYNEQFF
TRBJ2-1	-	TRBD1	TRBV27	TGTGCCAGCAGTTTATCAGGGGGCAGAGCGAGGGATGAGCAGTTCTTC	CASSLSGGRARDEQFF
TRBJ2-5	-	TRBD1	TRBV4-1	TGCGCCAGCAGCCGGACAGGATCGGCGGAGACCCAGTACTTC	CASSRTGSAETQYF
TRBJ2-1	-	-	TRBV28	TGTGCCAGCAGTTTGACAACGAATGAGCAGTTCTTC	CASSLTTNEQFF
TRBJ1-5	-	-	TRBV5-6	TGTGCCAGCAGCTTTGGGGGAAATCAGCCCCAGCATTTT	CASSFGGNQPQHF
TRBJ2-3	-	TRBD2	TRBV29-1	TGCAGCGGGGGACTAGCAACAGATACGCAGTATTTT	CSGGLATDTQYF
TRBJ2-1	-	TRBD2	TRBV7-2	TGTGCCAGCAGCTTAGCGGGCGGGAGGGCCTTGGAGCAGTTCTTC	CASSLAGGRALEQFF
TRBJ1-2	-	TRBD1	TRBV4-1	TGCGCCAGCAGCCAAGCCCTGGGACAGGGATACTATGGCTACACCTTC	CASSQALGQGYYGYTF
TRBJ1-2	-	-	TRBV24-1	TGTGCCACCAGTGATAGGCTATCAGGCTACACCTTC	CATSDRLSGYTF
TRBJ1-5	-	-	TRBV7-2	TGTGCCAGCAGCCCCCGGGGTAGCAATCAGCCCCAGCATTTT	CASSPRGSNQPQHF
TRBJ1-5	-	-	TRBV19	TGTGCCAGTAGTATAGCGGGCGGTACCAATCAGCCCCAGCATTTT	CASSIAGGTNQPQHF